In this sample, the clone carrying this T cell receptor beta chain turned up a few times. Its matching antigen is unknown. Amplified TCR beta CDR3 regions derived from RNA transcripts. When the TCR CDR3 underwent first-round RT-PCR, the HTBI primer set was used. TCRdb fed the multiplex PCR reads into MiXCR, producing one record per CDR3 protein. The sample holds 700,000 to 950,000 distinct CDR3 sequences, approximately 36% seen once. This sample was included in a study of T cells in Graves' hyperthyroidism and ophthalmopathy. On the study more broadly: Prior to any treatment, at the point of initial diagnosis, peripheral blood was collected. General observations from the study: Using 13 V-J features, a model discriminated ophthalmopathy from stable hyperthyroidism. Researchers found most expanded thyroid clonotypes above 0.001 in blood as well.

CDR3 length equals 14 residues. V lost 1 base, J lost 3 bases, and 3 bases stayed unmatched. Germline assignment: CDR1 SGHTA and CDR2 FQGNSA. Those with hyperthyroidism were 18 to 65 years old, newly diagnosed, and ill for under 2 months. Sequencing input: blood. The receptor was isolated from a woman in her 40s with Graves' hyperthyroidism. This chain links TRBV7-2 with TRBJ2-7; 7 nucleotides align to TRBD2. The CDR3 region has the DNA TGTGCCAGCAGCTTAGGGGCTAGCGGCTACGAGCAGTACTTC. Protein product: CASSLGASGYEQYF.